This T cell receptor beta chain originates from a study of cytotoxic CD8 clonotypes in ibrutinib-treated CLL. Study context: Response was recorded as partial in roughly 24 patients and complete in 2; at median about 64 months, roughly 15 remained remitted and about 12 had progressed. Study-level points and caveats: Treatment left the uncommon public clonotypes either contracted or stable in frequency. Clonality measured at baseline exceeded age-matched healthy donors, tracking circulating CD8+ T-cell counts.

Some clones are missing from TCRdb's copy, which holds only in-frame ones; the method was immunoSEQ multiplex PCR. The table includes about 49,000 clones, approximately 51% detected once. Per germline, CDR1 SGHTA and CDR2 FQGNSA. The junction had 6 bases not matched to a gene; V was cut back by 1 base and J by 5 bases. The CDR3 length is 17 residues. As to this clone: Its target is unknown.

The rearrangement joins TRBV7-2 to TRBJ2-2; 11 nucleotides align to TRBD2. The specimen comprised PBMCs, sampled after 12 months of ibrutinib treatment. The receptor was derived from a human donor with chronic lymphocytic leukemia. CDR3 in amino acids: CASSLGVSGRGTGELFF. The CDR3 nucleotides are TGTGCCAGCAGCTTAGGGGTTAGCGGGAGGGGAACCGGGGAGCTGTTTTTT.